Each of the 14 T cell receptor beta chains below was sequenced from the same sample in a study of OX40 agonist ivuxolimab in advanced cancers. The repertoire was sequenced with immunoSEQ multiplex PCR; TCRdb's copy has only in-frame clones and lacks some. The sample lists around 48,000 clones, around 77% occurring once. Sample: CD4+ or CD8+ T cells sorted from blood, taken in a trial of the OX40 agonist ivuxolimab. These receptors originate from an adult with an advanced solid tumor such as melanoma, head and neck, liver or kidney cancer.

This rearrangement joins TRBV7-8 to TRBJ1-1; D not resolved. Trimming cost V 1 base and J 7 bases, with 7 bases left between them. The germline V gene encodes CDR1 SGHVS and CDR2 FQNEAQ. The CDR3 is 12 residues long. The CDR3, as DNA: TGTGCCAGCAGCTTAGGGCTGATTGAAGCTTTCTTT. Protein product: CASSLGLIEAFF.

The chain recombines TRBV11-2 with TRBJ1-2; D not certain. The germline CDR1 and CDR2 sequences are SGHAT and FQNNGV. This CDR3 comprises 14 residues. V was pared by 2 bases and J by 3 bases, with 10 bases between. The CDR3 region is CASSLRHGDYGYTF. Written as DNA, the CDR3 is TGTGCCAGCAGCTTAAGGCATGGTGACTATGGCTACACCTTC.

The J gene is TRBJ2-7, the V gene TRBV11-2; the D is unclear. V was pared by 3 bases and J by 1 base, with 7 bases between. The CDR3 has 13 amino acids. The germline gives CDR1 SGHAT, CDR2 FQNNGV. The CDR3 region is CASSFPGSYEQYF. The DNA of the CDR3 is TGTGCCAGCAGCTTCCCGGGTTCCTACGAGCAGTACTTC.

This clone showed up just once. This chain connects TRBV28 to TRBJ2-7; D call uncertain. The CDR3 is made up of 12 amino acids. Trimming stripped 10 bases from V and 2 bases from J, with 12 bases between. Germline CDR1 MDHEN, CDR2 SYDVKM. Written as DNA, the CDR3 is TGTGCCACCTGGGTCTCAACCTACGAGCAGTACTTC. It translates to CATWVSTYEQYF.

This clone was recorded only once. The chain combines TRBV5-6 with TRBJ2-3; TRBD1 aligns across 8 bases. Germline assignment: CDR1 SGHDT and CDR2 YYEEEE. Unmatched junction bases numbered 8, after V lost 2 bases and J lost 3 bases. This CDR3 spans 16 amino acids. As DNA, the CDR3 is TGTGCCAGCAGCTTACAGGGACAGGCACTGACAGATACGCAGTATTTT. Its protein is CASSLQGQALTDTQYF.

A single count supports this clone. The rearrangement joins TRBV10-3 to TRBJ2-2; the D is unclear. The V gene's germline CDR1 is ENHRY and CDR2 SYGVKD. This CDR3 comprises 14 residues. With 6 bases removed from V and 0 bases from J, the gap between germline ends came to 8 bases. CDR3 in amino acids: CAISSSANTGELFF. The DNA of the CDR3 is TGTGCCATCAGCTCCAGTGCGAACACCGGGGAGCTGTTTTTT.

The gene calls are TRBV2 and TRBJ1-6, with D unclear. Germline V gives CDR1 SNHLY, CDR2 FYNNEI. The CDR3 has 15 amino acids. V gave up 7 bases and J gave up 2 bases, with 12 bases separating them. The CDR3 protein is CASTRDVPYNSPLHF. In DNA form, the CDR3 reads TGTGCCAGCACGCGGGATGTGCCCTATAATTCACCCCTCCACTTT.

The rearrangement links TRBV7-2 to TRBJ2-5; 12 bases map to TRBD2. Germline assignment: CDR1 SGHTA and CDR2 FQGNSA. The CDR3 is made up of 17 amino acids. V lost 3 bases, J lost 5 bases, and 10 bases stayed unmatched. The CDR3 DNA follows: TGTGCCAGCAGCTTGAGGACTAGCGGGACCGCGAGGGAGACCCAGTACTTC. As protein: CASSLRTSGTARETQYF.

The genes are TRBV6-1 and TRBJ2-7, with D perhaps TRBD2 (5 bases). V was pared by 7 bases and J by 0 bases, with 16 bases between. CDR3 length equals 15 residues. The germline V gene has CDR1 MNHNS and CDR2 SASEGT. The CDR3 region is CASMGARRGSYEQYF. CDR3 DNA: TGTGCCAGCATGGGAGCAAGACGGGGCTCCTACGAGCAGTACTTC.

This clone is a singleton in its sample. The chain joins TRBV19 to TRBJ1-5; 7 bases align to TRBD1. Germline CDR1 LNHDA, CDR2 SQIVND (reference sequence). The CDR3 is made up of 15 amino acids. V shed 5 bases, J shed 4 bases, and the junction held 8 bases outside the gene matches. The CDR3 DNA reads TGTGCCAGTAGTCCTTCGGACAGGTGGAATCAGCCCCAGCATTTT. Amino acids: CASSPSDRWNQPQHF. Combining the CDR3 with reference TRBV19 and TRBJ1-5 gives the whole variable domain DGGITQSPKYLFRKEGQNVTLSCEQNLNHDAMYWYRQDPGQGLRLIYYSQIVNDFQKGDIAEGYSVSREKKESFPLTVTSAQKNPTAFYLCASSPSDRWNQPQHFGDGTRLSIL.

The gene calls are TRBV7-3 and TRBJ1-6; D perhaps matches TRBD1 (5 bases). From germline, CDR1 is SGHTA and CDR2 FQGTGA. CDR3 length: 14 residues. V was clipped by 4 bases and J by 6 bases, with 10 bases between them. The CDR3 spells CASSWMGTNSPLHF. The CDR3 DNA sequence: TGTGCCAGCAGCTGGATGGGGACTAATTCACCCCTCCACTTT.

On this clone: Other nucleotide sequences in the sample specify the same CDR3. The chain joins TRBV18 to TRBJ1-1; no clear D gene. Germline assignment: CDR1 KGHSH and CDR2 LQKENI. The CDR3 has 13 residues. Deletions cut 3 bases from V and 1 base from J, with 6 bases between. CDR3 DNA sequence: TGTGCCAGCTCACCTTCGGGGAACACTGAAGCTTTCTTT. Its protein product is CASSPSGNTEAFF.

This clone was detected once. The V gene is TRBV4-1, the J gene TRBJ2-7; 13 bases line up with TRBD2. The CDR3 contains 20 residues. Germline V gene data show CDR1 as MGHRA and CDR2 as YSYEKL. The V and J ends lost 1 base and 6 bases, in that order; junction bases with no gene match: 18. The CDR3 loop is CASSQATGLAGPEGRTEQYF. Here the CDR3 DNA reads TGCGCCAGCAGCCAAGCTACGGGACTAGCGGGACCCGAGGGACGTACCGAGCAGTACTTC.

The chain's CDR3 is CASRIHPRDRVYEQYF. The CDR3 DNA reads TGTGCCAGCAGGATACACCCTCGGGACAGGGTTTACGAGCAGTACTTC. V gene TRBV28 combines with J gene TRBJ2-7; 9 positions match TRBD1. This CDR3 region has 16 residues. Germline CDR1 MDHEN, CDR2 SYDVKM. Losses at the gene ends were 6 bases for V and 4 bases for J; bases not matched to a gene: 13.